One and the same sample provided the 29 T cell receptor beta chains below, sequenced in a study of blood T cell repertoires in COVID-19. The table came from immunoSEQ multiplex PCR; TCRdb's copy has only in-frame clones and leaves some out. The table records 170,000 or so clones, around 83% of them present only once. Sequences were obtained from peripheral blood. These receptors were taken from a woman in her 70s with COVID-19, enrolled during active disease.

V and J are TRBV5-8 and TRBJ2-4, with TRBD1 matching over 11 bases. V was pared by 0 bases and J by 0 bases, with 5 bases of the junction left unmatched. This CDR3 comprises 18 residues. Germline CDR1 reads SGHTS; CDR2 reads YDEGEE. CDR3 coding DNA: TGTGCCAGCAGCTTGGGGCAGGACAGGGGGCTAGCCAAAAACATTCAGTACTTC. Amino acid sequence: CASSLGQDRGLAKNIQYF.

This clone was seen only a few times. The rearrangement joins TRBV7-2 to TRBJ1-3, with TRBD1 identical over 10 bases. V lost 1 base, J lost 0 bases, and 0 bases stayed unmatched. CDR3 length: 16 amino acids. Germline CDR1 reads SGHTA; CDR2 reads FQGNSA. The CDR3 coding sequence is TGTGCCAGCAGCTTAGGGGACAGGGGCTCTGGAAACACCATATATTTT. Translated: CASSLGDRGSGNTIYF.

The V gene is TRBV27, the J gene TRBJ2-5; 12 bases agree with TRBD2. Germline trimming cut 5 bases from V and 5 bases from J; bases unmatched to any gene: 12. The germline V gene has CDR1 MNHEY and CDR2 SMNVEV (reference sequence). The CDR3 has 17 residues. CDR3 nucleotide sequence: TGTGCCAGCAGTCTACTGGCTAGCGGGAGGGCCGTGGAGACCCAGTACTTC. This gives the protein CASSLLASGRAVETQYF.

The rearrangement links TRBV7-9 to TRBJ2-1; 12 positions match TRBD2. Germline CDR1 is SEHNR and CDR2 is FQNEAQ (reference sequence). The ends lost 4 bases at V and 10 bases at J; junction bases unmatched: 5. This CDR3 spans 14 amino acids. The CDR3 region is CASSSLAGGVEQFF. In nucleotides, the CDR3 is TGTGCCAGCAGCTCTCTAGCGGGAGGGGTGGAGCAGTTCTTC. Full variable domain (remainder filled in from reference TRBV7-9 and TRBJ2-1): DTGVSQNPRHKITKRGQNVTFRCDPISEHNRLYWYRQTLGQGPEFLTYFQNEAQLEKSRLLSDRFSAERPKGSFSTLEIQRTEQGDSAMYLCASSSLAGGVEQFFGPGTRLTVL.

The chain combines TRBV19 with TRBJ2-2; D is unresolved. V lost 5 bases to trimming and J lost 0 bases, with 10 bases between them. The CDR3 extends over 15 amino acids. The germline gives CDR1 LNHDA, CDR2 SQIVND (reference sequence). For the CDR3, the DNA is TGTGCCAGTAGTCTCGAACTGACGAACACCGGGGAGCTGTTTTTT. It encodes CASSLELTNTGELFF.

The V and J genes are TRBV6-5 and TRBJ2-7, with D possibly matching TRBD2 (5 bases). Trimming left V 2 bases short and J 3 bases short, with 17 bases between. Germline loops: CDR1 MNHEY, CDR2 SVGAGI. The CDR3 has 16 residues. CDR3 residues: CASSYLSASSNYEQYF. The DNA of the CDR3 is TGTGCCAGCAGTTACCTCTCGGCTAGCTCGAACTACGAGCAGTACTTC.

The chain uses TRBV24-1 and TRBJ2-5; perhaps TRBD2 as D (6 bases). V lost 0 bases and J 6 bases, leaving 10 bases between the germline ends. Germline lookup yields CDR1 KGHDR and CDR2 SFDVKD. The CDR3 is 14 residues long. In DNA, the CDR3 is TGTGCCACCAGTGATTTGAGGAGGGGTCAGACCCAGTACTTC. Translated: CATSDLRRGQTQYF.

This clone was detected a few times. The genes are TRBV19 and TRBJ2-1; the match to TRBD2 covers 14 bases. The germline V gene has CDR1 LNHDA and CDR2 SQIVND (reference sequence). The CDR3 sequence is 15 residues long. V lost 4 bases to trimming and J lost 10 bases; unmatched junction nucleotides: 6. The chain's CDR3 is CASSRRLAGGGEQFF. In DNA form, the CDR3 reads TGTGCCAGTAGTAGACGACTAGCGGGAGGGGGGGAGCAGTTCTTC.

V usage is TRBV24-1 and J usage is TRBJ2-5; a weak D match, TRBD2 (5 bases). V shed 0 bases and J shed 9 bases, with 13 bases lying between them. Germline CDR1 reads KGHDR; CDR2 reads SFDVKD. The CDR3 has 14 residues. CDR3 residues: CATSDLSGRGAQYF. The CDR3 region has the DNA TGTGCCACCAGTGATTTGAGCGGCCGTGGGGCCCAGTACTTC.

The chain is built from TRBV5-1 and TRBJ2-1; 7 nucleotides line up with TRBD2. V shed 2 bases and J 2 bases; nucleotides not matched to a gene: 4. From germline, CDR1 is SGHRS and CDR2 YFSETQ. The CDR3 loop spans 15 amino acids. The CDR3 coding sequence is TGCGCCAGCAGCTTTGGGGCGGGAGCCTACAATGAGCAGTTCTTC. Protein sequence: CASSFGAGAYNEQFF.

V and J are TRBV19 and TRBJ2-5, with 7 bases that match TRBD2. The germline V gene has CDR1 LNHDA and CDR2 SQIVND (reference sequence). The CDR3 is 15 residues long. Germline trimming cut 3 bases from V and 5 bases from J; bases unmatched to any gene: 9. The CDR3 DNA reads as TGTGCCAGTAGTATCGCTAGCGGCACCCGGGAGACCCAGTACTTC. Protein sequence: CASSIASGTRETQYF.

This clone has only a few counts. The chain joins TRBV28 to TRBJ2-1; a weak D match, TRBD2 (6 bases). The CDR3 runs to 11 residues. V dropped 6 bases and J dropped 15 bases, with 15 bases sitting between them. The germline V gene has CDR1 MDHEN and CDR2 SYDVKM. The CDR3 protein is CASSDRDSLFF. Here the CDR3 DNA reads TGTGCCAGCAGCGACCGGGACTCGCTGTTCTTC.

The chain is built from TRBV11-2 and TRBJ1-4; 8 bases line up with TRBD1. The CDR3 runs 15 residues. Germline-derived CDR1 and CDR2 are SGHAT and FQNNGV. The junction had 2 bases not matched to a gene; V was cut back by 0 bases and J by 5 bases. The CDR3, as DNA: TGTGCCAGCAGCTTAGAGGGACAGGCCAATGAAAAACTGTTTTTT. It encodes CASSLEGQANEKLFF.

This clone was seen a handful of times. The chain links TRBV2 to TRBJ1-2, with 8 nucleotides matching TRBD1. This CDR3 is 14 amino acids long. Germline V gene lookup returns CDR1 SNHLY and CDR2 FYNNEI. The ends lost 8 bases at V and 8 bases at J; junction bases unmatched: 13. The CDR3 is CASSIGQGLRGYTF. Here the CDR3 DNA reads TGTGCCAGCTCTATAGGACAGGGCCTGAGGGGCTACACCTTC.

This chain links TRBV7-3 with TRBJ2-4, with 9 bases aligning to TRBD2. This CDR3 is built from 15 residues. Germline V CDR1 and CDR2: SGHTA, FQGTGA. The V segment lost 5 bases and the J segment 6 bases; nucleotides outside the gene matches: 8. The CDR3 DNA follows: TGTGCCAGCAGCCCCGGGACTAGCACTACAAACATTCAGTACTTC. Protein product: CASSPGTSTTNIQYF.

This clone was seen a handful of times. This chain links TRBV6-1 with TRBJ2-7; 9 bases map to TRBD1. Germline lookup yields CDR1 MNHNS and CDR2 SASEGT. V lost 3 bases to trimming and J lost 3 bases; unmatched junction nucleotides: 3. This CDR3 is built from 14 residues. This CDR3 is CASSEGTGFYEQYF. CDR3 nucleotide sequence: TGTGCCAGCAGTGAGGGGACAGGGTTCTACGAGCAGTACTTC.

The CDR3 is CASSPSRVVANVLTF. The CDR3 nucleotides are TGTGCCAGCAGCCCTAGCCGGGTGGTGGCCAACGTCCTGACTTTC. This sequence joins TRBV28 and TRBJ2-6, with D perhaps TRBD2 (5 bases). The CDR3 spans 15 residues. Between the trimmed V and J ends, which lost 6 bases and 6 bases, there was a span of 15 bases. Germline CDR1 and CDR2: MDHEN and SYDVKM.

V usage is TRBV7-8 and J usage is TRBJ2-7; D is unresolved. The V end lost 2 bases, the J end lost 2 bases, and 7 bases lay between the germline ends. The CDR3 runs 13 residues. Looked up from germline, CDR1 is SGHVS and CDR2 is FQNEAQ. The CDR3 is CASSLQVAYEQYF. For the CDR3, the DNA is TGTGCCAGCAGCTTACAGGTAGCCTACGAGCAGTACTTC.

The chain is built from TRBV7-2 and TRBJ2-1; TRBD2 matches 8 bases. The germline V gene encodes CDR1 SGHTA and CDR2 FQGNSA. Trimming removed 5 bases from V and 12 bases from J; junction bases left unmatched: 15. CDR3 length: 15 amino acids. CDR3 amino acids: CASSLSGGVRIAQFF. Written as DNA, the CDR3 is TGTGCCAGCAGCCTCTCGGGGGGGGTTAGGATTGCGCAGTTCTTC.

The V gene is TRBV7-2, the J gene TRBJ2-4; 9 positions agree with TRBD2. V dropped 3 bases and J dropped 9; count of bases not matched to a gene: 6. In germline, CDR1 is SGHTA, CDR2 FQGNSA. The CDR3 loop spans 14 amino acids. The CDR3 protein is CASSLGLAQGIQYF. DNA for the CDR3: TGTGCCAGCAGCTTGGGACTAGCCCAAGGCATTCAGTACTTC. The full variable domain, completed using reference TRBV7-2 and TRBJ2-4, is GAGVSQSPSNKVTEKGKDVELRCDPISGHTALYWYRQSLGQGLEFLIYFQGNSAPDKSGLPSDRFSAERTGGSVSTLTIQRTQQEDSAVYLCASSLGLAQGIQYFGAGTRLSVL.

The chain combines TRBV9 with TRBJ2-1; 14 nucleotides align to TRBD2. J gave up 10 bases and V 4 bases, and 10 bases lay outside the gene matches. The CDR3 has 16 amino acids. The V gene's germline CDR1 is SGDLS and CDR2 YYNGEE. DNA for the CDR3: TGTGCCAGCAGCTCCGGGGGACTAGCGGGAGCGCGGGAGCAGTTCTTC. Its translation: CASSSGGLAGAREQFF.

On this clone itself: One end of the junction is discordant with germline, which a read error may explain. The CDR3 spells CASSEGLVRYEQYF. The CDR3 bases are TGTGCCAGCAGCGAGGGACTAGTTCGCTACGAACAGTACTTC. The chain uses TRBV9 and TRBJ2-7; TRBD2 aligns across 8 bases. Germline V gene data show CDR1 as SGDLS and CDR2 as YYNGEE. The CDR3 contains 14 residues.

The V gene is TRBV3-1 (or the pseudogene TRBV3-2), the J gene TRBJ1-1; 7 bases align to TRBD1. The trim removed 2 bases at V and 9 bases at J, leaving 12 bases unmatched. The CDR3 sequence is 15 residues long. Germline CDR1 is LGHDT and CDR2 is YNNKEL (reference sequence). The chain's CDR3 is CASSQLMTGRWQAFF. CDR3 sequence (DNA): TGTGCCAGCAGCCAATTAATGACAGGGCGGTGGCAAGCTTTCTTT.

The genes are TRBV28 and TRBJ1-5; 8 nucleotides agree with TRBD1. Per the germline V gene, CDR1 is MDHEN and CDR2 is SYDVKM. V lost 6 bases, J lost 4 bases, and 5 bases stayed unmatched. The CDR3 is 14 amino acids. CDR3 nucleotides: TGTGCCAGCAGCCGGACAGGGTTAAATCAGCCCCAGCATTTT. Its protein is CASSRTGLNQPQHF.

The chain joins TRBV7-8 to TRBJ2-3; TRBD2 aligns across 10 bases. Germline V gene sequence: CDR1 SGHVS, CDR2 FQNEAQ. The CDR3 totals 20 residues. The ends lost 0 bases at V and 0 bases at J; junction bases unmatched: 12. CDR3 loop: CASSLASASGSASSTDTQYF. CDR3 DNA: TGTGCCAGCAGCTTAGCGTCAGCTAGCGGGAGCGCCTCTAGCACAGATACGCAGTATTTT.

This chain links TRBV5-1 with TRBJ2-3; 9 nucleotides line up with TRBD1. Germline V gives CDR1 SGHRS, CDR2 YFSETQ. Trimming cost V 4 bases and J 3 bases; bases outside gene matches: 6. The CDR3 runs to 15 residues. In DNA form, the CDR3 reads TGCGCCAGCAGCACGACAGGGGGAGGGACAGATACGCAGTATTTT. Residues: CASSTTGGGTDTQYF.

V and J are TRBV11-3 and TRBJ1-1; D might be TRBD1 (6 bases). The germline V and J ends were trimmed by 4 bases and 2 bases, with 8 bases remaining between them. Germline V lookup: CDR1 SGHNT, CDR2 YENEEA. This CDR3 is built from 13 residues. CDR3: CASSSQGNTEAFF. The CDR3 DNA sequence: TGTGCCAGCAGCTCACAGGGAAACACTGAAGCTTTCTTT.

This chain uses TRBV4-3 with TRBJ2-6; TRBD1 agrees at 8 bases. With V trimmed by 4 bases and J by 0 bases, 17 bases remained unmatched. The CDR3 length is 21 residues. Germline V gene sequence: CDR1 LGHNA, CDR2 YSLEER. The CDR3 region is CASSPMAFVGQGSSGANVLTF. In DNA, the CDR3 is TGCGCCAGCAGCCCCATGGCCTTCGTAGGACAGGGATCCTCTGGGGCCAACGTCCTGACTTTC.

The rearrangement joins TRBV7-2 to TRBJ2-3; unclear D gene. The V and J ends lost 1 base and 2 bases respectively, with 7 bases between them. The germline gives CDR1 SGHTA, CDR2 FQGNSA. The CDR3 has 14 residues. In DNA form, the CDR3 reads TGTGCCAGCAGCTTAGGGCTTACCACAGATACGCAGTATTTT. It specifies CASSLGLTTDTQYF.